This T cell receptor beta chain came from a study of cytomegalovirus exposure and HLA in healthy donors. About the research overall: Unique TCRs numbering roughly 85 million, obtained from HLA-typed donors, made up an early data release.

Healthy bone marrow donors made up the donors. About this clone: Its antigen is undetermined.

General observations from the study: Certain sequence variants were highly shared and formed a cluster, and this cluster was likely a sequencing artifact.

The PCR employed 60 Vbeta primers together with 13 Jbeta primers. Produced via immunoSEQ multiplex PCR; TCRdb's table is partial and in-frame only. The sample holds about 150,000 clones, about 10% seen once. The germline CDR1 and CDR2 sequences are MNHNS and SASEGT. V was shortened by 4 bases and J by 3 bases, with 10 bases between the two germline ends. The CDR3 runs to 13 residues. The V and J genes are TRBV6-1 and TRBJ2-7; D gene unclear. This TCR derives from a middle-aged woman in good health and CMV-seropositive. What was sequenced was PBMCs. The CDR3, as DNA: TGTGCCAGCAGTGGCCTCTCGGGCTACGAGCAGTACTTC. It codes for CASSGLSGYEQYF.